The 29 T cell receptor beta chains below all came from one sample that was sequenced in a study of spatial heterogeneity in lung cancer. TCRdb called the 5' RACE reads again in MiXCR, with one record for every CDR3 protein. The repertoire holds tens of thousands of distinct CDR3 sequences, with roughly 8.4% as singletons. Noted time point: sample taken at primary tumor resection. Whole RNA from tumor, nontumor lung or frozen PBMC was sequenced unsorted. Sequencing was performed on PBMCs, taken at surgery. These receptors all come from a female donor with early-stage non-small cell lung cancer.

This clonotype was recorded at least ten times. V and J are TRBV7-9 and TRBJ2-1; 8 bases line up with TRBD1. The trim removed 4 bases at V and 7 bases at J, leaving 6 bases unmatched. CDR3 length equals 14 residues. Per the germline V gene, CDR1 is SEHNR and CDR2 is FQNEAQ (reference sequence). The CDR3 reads CASSWRQGSNEQFF. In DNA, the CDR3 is TGTGCCAGCAGCTGGAGACAGGGGTCGAATGAGCAGTTCTTC.

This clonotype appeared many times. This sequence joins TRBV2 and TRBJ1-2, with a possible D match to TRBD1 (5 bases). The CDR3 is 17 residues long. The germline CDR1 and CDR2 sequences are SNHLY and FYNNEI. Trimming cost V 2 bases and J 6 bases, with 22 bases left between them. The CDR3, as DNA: TGTGCCAGCAGTGAAAGCTGGTCAAGACAGCTAGGGGATGGCTACACCTTC. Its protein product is CASSESWSRQLGDGYTF.

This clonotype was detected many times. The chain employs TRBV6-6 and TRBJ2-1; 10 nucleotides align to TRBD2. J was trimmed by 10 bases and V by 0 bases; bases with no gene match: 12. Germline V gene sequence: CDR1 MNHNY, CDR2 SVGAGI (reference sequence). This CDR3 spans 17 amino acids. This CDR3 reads CASSYSSTSGTSQEQFF. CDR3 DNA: TGTGCCAGCAGTTACTCGAGTACTAGCGGGACCTCACAGGAGCAGTTCTTC.

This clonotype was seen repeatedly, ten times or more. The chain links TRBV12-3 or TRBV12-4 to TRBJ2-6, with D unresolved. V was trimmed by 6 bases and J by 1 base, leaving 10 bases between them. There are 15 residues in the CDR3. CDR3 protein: CASSPPKSGANVLTF. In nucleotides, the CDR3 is TGTGCCAGCAGCCCCCCTAAGTCTGGGGCCAACGTCCTGACTTTC.

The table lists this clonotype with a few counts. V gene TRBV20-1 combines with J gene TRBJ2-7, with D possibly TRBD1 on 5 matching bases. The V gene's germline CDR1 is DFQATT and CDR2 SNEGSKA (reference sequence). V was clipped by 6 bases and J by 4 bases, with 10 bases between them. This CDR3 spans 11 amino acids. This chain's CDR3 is CSAVDNYEQYV. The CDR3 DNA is TGCAGTGCCGTGGACAATTACGAGCAGTACGTC.

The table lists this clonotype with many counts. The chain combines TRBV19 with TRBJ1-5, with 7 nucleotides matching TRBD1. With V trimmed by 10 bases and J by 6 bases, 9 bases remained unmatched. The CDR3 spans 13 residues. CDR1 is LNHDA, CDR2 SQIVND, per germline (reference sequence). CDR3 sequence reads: CATSGTAIQPQHF. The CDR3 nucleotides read TGTGCCACCTCCGGGACAGCCATTCAGCCCCAGCATTTT.

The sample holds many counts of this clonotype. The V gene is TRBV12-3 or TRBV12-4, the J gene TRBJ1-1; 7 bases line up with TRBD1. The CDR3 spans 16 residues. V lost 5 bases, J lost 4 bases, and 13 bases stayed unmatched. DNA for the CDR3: TGTGCCAGCAGTATACGTCGTTATCGACAGGGCACTGAAGCTTTCTTT. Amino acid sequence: CASSIRRYRQGTEAFF.

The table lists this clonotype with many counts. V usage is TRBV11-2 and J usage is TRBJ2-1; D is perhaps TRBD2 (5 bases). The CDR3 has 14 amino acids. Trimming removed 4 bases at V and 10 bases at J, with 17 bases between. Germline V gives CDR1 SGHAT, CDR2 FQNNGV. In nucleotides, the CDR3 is TGTGCCAGCAGCTCACCCAGAAGGGCGGGCGAGCAGTTCTTC. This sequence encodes CASSSPRRAGEQFF.

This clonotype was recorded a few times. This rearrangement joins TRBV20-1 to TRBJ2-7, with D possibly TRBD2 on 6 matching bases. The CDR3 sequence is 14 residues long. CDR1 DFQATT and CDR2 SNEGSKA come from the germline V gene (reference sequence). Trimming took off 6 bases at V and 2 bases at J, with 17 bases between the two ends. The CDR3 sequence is CSAPTSSIAYEQYF. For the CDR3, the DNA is TGCAGTGCACCGACTAGTTCAATCGCCTACGAGCAGTACTTC.

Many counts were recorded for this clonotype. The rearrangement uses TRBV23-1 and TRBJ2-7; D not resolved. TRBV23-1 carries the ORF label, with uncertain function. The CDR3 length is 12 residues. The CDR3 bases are TGCGCTAAACTACCAGTCCCCTACGAGCAGTACGTC. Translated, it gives CAKLPVPYEQYV.

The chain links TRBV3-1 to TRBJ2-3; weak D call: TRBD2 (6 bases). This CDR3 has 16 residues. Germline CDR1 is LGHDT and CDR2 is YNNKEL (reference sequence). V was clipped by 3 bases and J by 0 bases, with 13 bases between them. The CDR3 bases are TGTGCCAGCAGCCATCATGTGAGCGGGAGCACAGATACGCAGTATTTT. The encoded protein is CASSHHVSGSTDTQYF.

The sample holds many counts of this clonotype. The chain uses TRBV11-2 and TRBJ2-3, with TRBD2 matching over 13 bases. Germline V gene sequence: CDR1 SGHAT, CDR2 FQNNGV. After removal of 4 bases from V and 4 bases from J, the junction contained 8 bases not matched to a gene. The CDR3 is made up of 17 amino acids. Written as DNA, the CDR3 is TGTGCCAGCAGCTCACGGACTAGCGGGAGATCCTCAGATACGCAGTATTTT. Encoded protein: CASSSRTSGRSSDTQYF.

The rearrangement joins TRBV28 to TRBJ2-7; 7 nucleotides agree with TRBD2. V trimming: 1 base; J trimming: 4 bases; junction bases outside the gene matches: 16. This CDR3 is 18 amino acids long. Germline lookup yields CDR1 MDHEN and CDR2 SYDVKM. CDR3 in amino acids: CASSLSPLRQTSRYEQYF. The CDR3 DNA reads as TGTGCCAGCAGTTTATCCCCGCTCCGACAGACTAGCAGGTACGAGCAGTACTTC.

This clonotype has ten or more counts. This CDR3 reads CASSYLPDPSYEQYF. The CDR3 bases are TGTGCCAGCAGTTACTTGCCAGACCCCTCCTACGAGCAGTACTTC. The chain is built from TRBV6-5 and TRBJ2-7; no clear D gene. Germline values: CDR1 MNHEY, CDR2 SVGAGI. V was pared by 1 base and J by 0 bases, with 10 bases between. There are 15 residues in the CDR3.

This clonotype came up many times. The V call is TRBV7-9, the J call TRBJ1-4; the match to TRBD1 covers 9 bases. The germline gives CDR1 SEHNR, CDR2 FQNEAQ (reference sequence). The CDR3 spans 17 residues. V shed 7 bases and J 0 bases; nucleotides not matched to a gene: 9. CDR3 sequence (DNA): TGTGCCAGCACCCCGGGACAGGGAGTGTCAACTAATGAAAAACTGTTTTTT. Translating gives CASTPGQGVSTNEKLFF. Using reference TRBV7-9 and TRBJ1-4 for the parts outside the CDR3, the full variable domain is DTGVSQNPRHKITKRGQNVTFRCDPISEHNRLYWYRQTLGQGPEFLTYFQNEAQLEKSRLLSDRFSAERPKGSFSTLEIQRTEQGDSAMYLCASTPGQGVSTNEKLFFGSGTQLSVL.

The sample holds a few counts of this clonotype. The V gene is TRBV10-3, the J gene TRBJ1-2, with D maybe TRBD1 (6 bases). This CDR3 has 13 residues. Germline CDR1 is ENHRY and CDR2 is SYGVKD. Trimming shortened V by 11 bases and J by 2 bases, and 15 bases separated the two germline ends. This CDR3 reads CAAGTPHNYGYTF. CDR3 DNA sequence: TGTGCCGCCGGGACACCCCACAACTATGGCTACACCTTC.

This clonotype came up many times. The CDR3 protein is CAWSDPGQGHYGYTF. For the CDR3, the DNA is TGTGCCTGGAGTGACCCCGGACAGGGCCACTATGGCTACACCTTC. The chain combines TRBV30 with TRBJ1-2; the match to TRBD1 covers 8 bases. Germline values: CDR1 GTSNPN, CDR2 SVGIG (reference sequence). The V and J ends lost 1 base and 3 bases, in that order; junction bases with no gene match: 7. The CDR3 is 15 amino acids.

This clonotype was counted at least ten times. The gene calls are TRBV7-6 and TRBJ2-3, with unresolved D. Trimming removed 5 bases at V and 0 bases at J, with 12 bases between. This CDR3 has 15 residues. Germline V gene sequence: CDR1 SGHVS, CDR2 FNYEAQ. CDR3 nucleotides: TGTGCCAGCAGCCCGACAACGAGGAGCACAGATACGCAGTATTTT. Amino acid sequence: CASSPTTRSTDTQYF.

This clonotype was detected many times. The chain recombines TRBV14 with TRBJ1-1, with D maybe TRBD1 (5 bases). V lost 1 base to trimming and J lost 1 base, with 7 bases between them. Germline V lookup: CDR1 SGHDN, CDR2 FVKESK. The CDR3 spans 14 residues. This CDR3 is CASSQVGQNTEAFF. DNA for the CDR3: TGTGCCAGCAGCCAAGTGGGGCAGAACACTGAAGCTTTCTTT.

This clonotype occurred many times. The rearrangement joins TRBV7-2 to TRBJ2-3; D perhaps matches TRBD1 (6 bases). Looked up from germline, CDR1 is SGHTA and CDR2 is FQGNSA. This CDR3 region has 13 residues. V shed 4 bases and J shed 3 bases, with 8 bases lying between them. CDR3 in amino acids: CASSYRVTDTQYF. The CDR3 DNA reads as TGTGCCAGCAGCTACAGGGTAACAGATACGCAGTATTTT.

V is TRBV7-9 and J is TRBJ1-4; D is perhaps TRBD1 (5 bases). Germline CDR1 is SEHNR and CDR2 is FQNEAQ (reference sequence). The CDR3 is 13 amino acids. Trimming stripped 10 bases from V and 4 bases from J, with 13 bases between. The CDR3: CAITRDGNEKLFF. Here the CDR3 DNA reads TGTGCCATAACGCGGGACGGTAATGAAAAACTGTTTTTT.

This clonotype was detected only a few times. CDR3 nucleotide sequence: TGTGCCAGCAGCTTAGGACCGACGTACCAAGAGACCCAGTACTTC. Protein: CASSLGPTYQETQYF. The V call is TRBV11-2, the J call TRBJ2-5; D gene unclear. V was cut by 1 base and J by 0 bases, with 9 bases left in between. Germline lookup yields CDR1 SGHAT and CDR2 FQNNGV. The CDR3 sequence is 15 residues long.

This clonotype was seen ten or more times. CDR3 DNA: TGCGCCAGCAGCCTCACCTCGGCGGCAGGCCAGTACGAGCAGTACTTC. This codes for CASSLTSAAGQYEQYF. V is TRBV4-1 and J is TRBJ2-7; the D is unclear. V was cut by 4 bases and J by 4 bases, with 20 bases left in between. Germline values: CDR1 MGHRA, CDR2 YSYEKL. This CDR3 has 16 residues.

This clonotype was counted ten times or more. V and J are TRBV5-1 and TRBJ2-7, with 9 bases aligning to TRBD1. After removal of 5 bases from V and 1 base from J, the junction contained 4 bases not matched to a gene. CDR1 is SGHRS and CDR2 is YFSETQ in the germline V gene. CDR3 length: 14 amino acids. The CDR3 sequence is CASSDRGSSYEQYF. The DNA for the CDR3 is TGCGCCAGCAGTGACAGGGGGTCTTCCTACGAGCAGTACTTC.

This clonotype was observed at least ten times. CDR3 sequence reads: CASRRDTGELFF. As DNA, the CDR3 is TGTGCCAGCCGCAGGGACACCGGGGAGCTGTTTTTT. V gene TRBV2 combines with J gene TRBJ2-2; perhaps TRBD1 as D (5 bases). Germline V gives CDR1 SNHLY, CDR2 FYNNEI. The CDR3 contains 12 residues. V lost 8 bases and J lost 3, with 7 bases in between. Using reference TRBV2 and TRBJ2-2 for the parts outside the CDR3, the full variable domain is EPEVTQTPSHQVTQMGQEVILRCVPISNHLYFYWYRQILGQKVEFLVSFYNNEISEKSEIFDDQFSVERPDGSNFTLKIRSTKLEDSAMYFCASRRDTGELFFGEGSRLTVL.

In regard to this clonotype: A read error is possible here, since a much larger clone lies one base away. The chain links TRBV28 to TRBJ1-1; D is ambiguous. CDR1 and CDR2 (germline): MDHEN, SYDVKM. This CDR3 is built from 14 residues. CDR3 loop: CASGFSTNRIEAFF. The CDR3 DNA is TGTGCCAGCGGTTTTTCAACAAACAGAATCGAAGCTTTCTTT.

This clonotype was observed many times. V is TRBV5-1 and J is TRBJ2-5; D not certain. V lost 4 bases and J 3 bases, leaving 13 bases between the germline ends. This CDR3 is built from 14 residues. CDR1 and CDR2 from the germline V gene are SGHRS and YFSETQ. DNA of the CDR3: TGCGCCAGCAGCCCCGGGTCTAATAAAGAGACCCAGTACTTC. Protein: CASSPGSNKETQYF. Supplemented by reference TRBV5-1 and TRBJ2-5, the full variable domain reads KAGVTQTPRYLIKTRGQQVTLSCSPISGHRSVSWYQQTPGQGLQFLFEYFSETQRNKGNFPGRFSGRQFSNSRSEMNVSTLELGDSALYLCASSPGSNKETQYFGPGTRLLVL.

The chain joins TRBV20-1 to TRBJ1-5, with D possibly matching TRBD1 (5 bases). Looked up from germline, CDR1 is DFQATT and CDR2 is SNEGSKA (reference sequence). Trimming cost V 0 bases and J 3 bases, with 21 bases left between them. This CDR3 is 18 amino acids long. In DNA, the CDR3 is TGCAGTGCTAGAGACGGCTCGCGAGGGGTCGGGAACAATCAGCCCCAGCATTTT. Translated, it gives CSARDGSRGVGNNQPQHF.

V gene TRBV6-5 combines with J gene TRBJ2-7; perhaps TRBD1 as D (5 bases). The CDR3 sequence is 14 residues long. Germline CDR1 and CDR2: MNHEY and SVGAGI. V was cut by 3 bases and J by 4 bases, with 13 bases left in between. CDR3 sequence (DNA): TGTGCCAGCAGTTATCAAGGGCAGGGATACGAGCAGTACTTC. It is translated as CASSYQGQGYEQYF.